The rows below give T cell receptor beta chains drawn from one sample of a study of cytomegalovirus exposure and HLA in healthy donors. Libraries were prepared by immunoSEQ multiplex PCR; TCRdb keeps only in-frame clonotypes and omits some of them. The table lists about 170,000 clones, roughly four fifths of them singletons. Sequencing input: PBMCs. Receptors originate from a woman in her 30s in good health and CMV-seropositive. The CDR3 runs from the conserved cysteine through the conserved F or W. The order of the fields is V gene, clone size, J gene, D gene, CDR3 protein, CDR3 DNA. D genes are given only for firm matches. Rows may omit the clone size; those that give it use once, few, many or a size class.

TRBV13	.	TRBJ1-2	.	CASSPDSLPYGYTF	TGTGCCAGCAGCCCCGACAGCCTCCCCTATGGCTACACCTTC
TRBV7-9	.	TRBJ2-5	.	CASKRTGTLQETQYF	TGTGCCAGCAAGAGAACCGGGACATTGCAAGAGACCCAGTACTTC
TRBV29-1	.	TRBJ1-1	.	CSVEDGLSLNTEAFF	TGCAGCGTTGAAGACGGGTTATCGCTGAACACTGAAGCTTTCTTT
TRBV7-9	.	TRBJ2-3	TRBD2	CASTPRETLSTDTQYF	TGTGCCAGCACCCCGCGGGAGACGTTAAGCACAGATACGCAGTATTTT
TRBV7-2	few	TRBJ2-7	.	CASSREPSYEQYF	TGTGCCAGCAGTCGGGAGCCATCCTACGAGCAGTACTTC
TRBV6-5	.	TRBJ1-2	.	CASSYGPSKDGGYTF	TGTGCCAGCAGTTACGGCCCGTCGAAAGATGGCGGCTACACCTTC
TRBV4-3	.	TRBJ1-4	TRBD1	CASSHSPLRGRENEKLFF	TGCGCCAGCAGCCACTCACCACTCAGGGGGCGGGAGAATGAAAAACTGTTTTTT
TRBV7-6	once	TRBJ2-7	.	CASSLDRGGQYF	TGTGCCAGCAGCTTAGACAGGGGAGGTCAGTACTTC
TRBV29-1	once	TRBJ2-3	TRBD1	CSVGTGGLGDTQYF	TGCAGCGTCGGGACAGGCGGACTCGGAGATACGCAGTATTTT
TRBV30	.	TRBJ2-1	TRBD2	CAWTLGLAGTNEQFF	TGTGCCTGGACCCTGGGACTAGCGGGAACCAATGAGCAGTTCTTC
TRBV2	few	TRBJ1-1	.	CASSIEENTEAFF	TGTGCCAGCAGTATTGAGGAGAACACTGAAGCTTTCTTT
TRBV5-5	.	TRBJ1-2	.	CASSLLGAGRYGYTF	TGTGCCAGCAGCTTGTTGGGGGCCGGTCGCTATGGCTACACCTTC
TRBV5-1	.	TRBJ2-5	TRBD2	CASSSGLAGQETQYF	TGCGCCAGCAGCTCAGGACTAGCGGGCCAAGAGACCCAGTACTTC
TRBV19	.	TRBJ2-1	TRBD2	CASRWAGRAGEQFF	TGTGCCAGTAGATGGGCGGGGAGGGCCGGTGAGCAGTTCTTC
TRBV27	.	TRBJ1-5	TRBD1	CASSLLPAGTGGNQPQHF	TGTGCCAGCAGTCTACTACCGGCCGGGACAGGGGGAAATCAGCCCCAGCATTTT
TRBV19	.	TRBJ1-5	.	CASSIASEGIWHNQPQHF	TGTGCCAGTAGTATCGCGAGCGAGGGAATTTGGCACAATCAGCCCCAGCATTTT
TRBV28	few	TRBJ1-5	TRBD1	CASTESEMAGQILLTDQPQHF	TGTGCCAGCACCGAATCGGAAATGGCGGGACAGATCCTCCTTACTGATCAGCCCCAGCATTTT